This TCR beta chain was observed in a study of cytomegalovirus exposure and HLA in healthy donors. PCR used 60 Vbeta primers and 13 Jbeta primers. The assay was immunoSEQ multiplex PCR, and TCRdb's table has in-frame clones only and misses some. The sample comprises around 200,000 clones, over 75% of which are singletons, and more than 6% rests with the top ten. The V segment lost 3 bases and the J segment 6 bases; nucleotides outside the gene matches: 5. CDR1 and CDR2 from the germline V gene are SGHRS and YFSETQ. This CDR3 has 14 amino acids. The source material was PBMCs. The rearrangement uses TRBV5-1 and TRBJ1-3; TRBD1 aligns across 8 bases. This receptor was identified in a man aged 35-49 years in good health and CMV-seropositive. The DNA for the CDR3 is TGCGCCAGCAGCTCCAGGGGGCTTGAAAACACCATATATTTT. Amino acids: CASSSRGLENTIYF.